Below, 25 T cell receptor beta chains from the same sample are listed, as sequenced in a study of regulatory T cells in long-lasting Graves disease. TCR beta libraries were built with iRepertoire HTBI primers and Arm-PCR of CDR3 regions. Each CDR3 protein gets one entry after TCRdb re-called the multiplex PCR reads with MiXCR. The sample contains hundreds of thousands of distinct CDR3 sequences, under 25% of which appear only once. Time point denoted: persistent/refractory GD, antithyroid drugs over 5 years with positive TRAb. There was RNA extracted from PBMCs, and the TCR library was made from it. This material consisted of peripheral blood mononuclear cells (PBMCs), taken when the disease was refractory, from a patient treated with antithyroid drugs. Receptors originate from a female donor with Graves disease.

This chain uses TRBV12-3 or TRBV12-4 with TRBJ1-1, with 9 bases aligning to TRBD1. The CDR3 spans 16 residues. J gave up 5 bases and V 0 bases, and 7 bases lay outside the gene matches. The CDR3, as DNA: TGTGCCAGCAGTTTAGCTATCCGGACAGGGGTGACTGAAGCTTTCTTT. Translated: CASSLAIRTGVTEAFF.

This clonotype was seen ten or more times. The rearrangement links TRBV28 to TRBJ1-2; D is ambiguous. Germline values: CDR1 MDHEN, CDR2 SYDVKM. The ends were cut back, 5 bases at V and 4 bases at J, with 11 bases in the middle. There are 13 residues in the CDR3. The CDR3 region is CASSPPRSYGYTF. The CDR3 coding sequence is TGTGCCAGCAGTCCCCCCAGGAGCTATGGCTACACCTTC.

This clonotype showed up just a few times. The rearrangement uses TRBV7-8 and TRBJ2-5; 8 nucleotides match TRBD1. The V gene's germline CDR1 is SGHVS and CDR2 FQNEAQ. With V trimmed by 4 bases and J by 3 bases, 4 bases remained unmatched. CDR3 length: 14 residues. CDR3 loop: CASSSPGQEETQYF. The CDR3 DNA follows: TGTGCCAGCAGCTCACCGGGACAGGAAGAGACCCAGTACTTC.

The rearrangement links TRBV3-1 to TRBJ2-7; D ambiguous. CDR3 size: 15 residues. V lost 1 base, J lost 1 base, and 11 bases lay in between. The germline V gene encodes CDR1 LGHDT and CDR2 YNNKEL (reference sequence). Here the CDR3 reads CASSQVDSKSYEQYF. The CDR3 DNA reads as TGTGCCAGCAGCCAAGTGGATTCGAAATCCTACGAGCAGTACTTC.

This clonotype was detected many times. V is TRBV6-2 or TRBV6-3 and J is TRBJ2-5; 9 bases agree with TRBD1. The CDR3 length is 15 residues. Per germline, CDR1 MNHEY and CDR2 SVGEGT. V dropped 8 bases and J dropped 7; count of bases not matched to a gene: 14. The CDR3 loop is CASSATGGPFGTQYF. The CDR3 region has the DNA TGTGCCAGCTCCGCGACAGGGGGACCATTCGGGACCCAGTACTTC.

This clonotype was counted at least ten times. J is TRBJ2-5 and V is TRBV27, with TRBD1 matching 9 bases. Germline values: CDR1 MNHEY, CDR2 SMNVEV (reference sequence). Unmatched junction bases numbered 10, after V lost 0 bases and J lost 5 bases. The CDR3 has 17 amino acids. The CDR3 region has the DNA TGTGCCAGCAGTTTATCGATGGGGGACAGGGCCTGGGAGACCCAGTACTTC. This encodes CASSLSMGDRAWETQYF.

This clonotype turned up a few times. CDR3 region: CASSFGFTYEQYF. The CDR3 DNA follows: TGTGCCAGCAGTTTTGGTTTCACCTACGAGCAGTACTTC. The chain combines TRBV12-3 or TRBV12-4 with TRBJ2-7; D call uncertain. The CDR3 runs 13 residues. The V gene lost 3 bases and the J gene lost 2 bases, with 8 bases spanning the gap.

As regards this clonotype: Relative to the germline gene, one junction end is altered; a read error may explain this. The chain has TRBV7-2 and TRBJ1-3; 8 nucleotides agree with TRBD1. Germline CDR1 is SGHTA and CDR2 is FQGNSA. The CDR3 has 14 residues. CDR3 protein: CASSVQGVSNTTYF. The CDR3 DNA reads as TGTGCCAGCAGCGTACAGGGGGTATCGAACACCACATATTTT.

Ten or more counts support this clonotype. This chain joins TRBV20-1 and TRBJ1-1, with TRBD1 as a possible D gene (5 bases). The germline V gene encodes CDR1 DFQATT and CDR2 SNEGSKA (reference sequence). The CDR3 runs to 15 residues. V lost 4 bases, J lost 0 bases, and 15 bases lay in between. The CDR3 coding sequence is TGCAGTGCTAAAGAGAGTGGGGGAATGAACACTGAAGCTTTCTTT. Its translation is CSAKESGGMNTEAFF.

Ten or more counts support this clonotype. This chain joins TRBV20-1 and TRBJ2-5; 9 bases agree with TRBD1. With 0 bases clipped from V and 5 bases from J, the junction kept 7 bases outside the gene matches. The CDR3 extends over 15 amino acids. Germline CDR1 reads DFQATT; CDR2 reads SNEGSKA (reference sequence). This CDR3 reads CSARDLTGGWETQYF. The CDR3, as DNA: TGCAGTGCTAGAGATTTGACAGGGGGTTGGGAGACCCAGTACTTC.

V and J are TRBV19 and TRBJ1-1; D possibly corresponds to TRBD1 (5 bases). There are 16 residues in the CDR3. With 11 bases removed from V and 0 bases from J, the gap between germline ends came to 22 bases. Germline-derived CDR1 and CDR2 are LNHDA and SQIVND (reference sequence). For the CDR3, the DNA is TGTGCCTCCCCTGCTGGGGGAATACTTATGAACACTGAAGCTTTCTTT. Its translation: CASPAGGILMNTEAFF.

On this clonotype itself: This may be a read error: a much more frequent sequence differs by one nucleotide. The chain recombines TRBV30 with TRBJ1-2; a possible D gene is TRBD1 (5 bases). Per germline, CDR1 GTSNPN and CDR2 SVGIG (reference sequence). The CDR3 sequence is 12 residues long. As DNA, the CDR3 is TGTGCCCGGAGTCCGTGGGACGATGGCTACACCTTC. Translating it yields CARSPWDDGYTF.

This clonotype was seen a few times. The chain's CDR3 is CASSSQFSTNEKLFF. CDR3 DNA sequence: TGTGCCAGCAGCTCCCAATTCTCAACTAATGAAAAACTGTTTTTT. V gene TRBV5-6 combines with J gene TRBJ1-4; D not resolved. V dropped 3 bases and J dropped 0 bases, with 9 bases sitting between them. The CDR3 length is 15 residues. CDR1 is SGHDT, CDR2 YYEEEE, per germline.

V is TRBV2 and J is TRBJ2-1, with a weak D call TRBD2 (5 bases). Germline CDR1 reads SNHLY; CDR2 reads FYNNEI. Between the trimmed V and J ends, which lost 6 bases and 1 base, there was a span of 22 bases. This CDR3 spans 18 amino acids. CDR3 sequence reads: CASSGTSSSSRSYNEQFF. CDR3 coding DNA: TGTGCCAGCAGCGGAACATCTTCTAGCAGCCGATCCTACAATGAGCAGTTCTTC.

This clonotype was counted at least ten times. The genes are TRBV28 and TRBJ2-4; D perhaps matches TRBD1 (6 bases). The CDR3 runs 15 residues. Germline-derived CDR1 and CDR2 are MDHEN and SYDVKM. V was trimmed by 3 bases and J by 4 bases, leaving 13 bases between them. DNA of the CDR3: TGTGCCAGCAGTTTTTCCCGAGACAGGAAAAACATTCAGTACTTC. Its translation is CASSFSRDRKNIQYF.

Points on this clonotype: Germline is not matched at one junction end, which may reflect a read error. V gene TRBV29-1 combines with J gene TRBJ1-2; TRBD1 agrees at 9 bases. Germline V lookup: CDR1 SQVTM, CDR2 ANQGSEA. The CDR3 runs to 14 residues. The CDR3 loop is CSIENRGPNYGYTF. Written as DNA, the CDR3 is TGCAGCATTGAGAACAGGGGGCCTAACTATGGCTACACCTTC.

This clonotype was counted a single time. The genes are TRBV7-2 and TRBJ2-7; D is possibly TRBD2 (6 bases). Looked up from germline, CDR1 is SGHTA and CDR2 is FQGNSA. The length of the CDR3 is 18 residues. V was cut by 3 bases and J by 9 bases, with 30 bases left in between. The CDR3 DNA is TGTGCCAGCAGCTTTGGGGTTTACGGGACGGCTGAAATGGGGGGGCAGTACTTC. It encodes CASSFGVYGTAEMGGQYF.

This clonotype occurred a few times. The chain is built from TRBV27 and TRBJ2-7; 11 bases agree with TRBD2. This CDR3 region has 16 residues. Germline values: CDR1 MNHEY, CDR2 SMNVEV (reference sequence). J lost 5 bases, V lost 4 bases, and 10 bases had no gene match. CDR3 DNA: TGTGCCAGCAGTTGGGTTACTAGCGGGAGAATCAACGAGCAGTACTTC. It translates to CASSWVTSGRINEQYF.

V is TRBV19 and J is TRBJ1-5; 8 bases match TRBD1. The CDR3 is 14 amino acids. Germline V gene sequence: CDR1 LNHDA, CDR2 SQIVND (reference sequence). V shed 7 bases and J 7 bases; nucleotides not matched to a gene: 9. This CDR3 is CASTQDRGAQPQHF. CDR3 nucleotides: TGTGCCAGTACTCAAGACAGGGGTGCCCAGCCCCAGCATTTT.

This sequence joins TRBV14 and TRBJ2-7, with 7 bases fitting TRBD2. This CDR3 is built from 16 residues. The J segment lost 0 bases and the V segment lost 4 bases, leaving 9 bases of the junction unmatched. The V gene's germline CDR1 is SGHDN and CDR2 FVKESK. CDR3 region: CASSPLGEGNSYEQYF. As DNA, the CDR3 is TGTGCCAGCAGCCCCCTGGGGGAGGGGAACTCCTACGAGCAGTACTTC. Full variable domain (missing parts from reference TRBV14 and TRBJ2-7): EAGVTQFPSHSVIEKGQTVTLRCDPISGHDNLYWYRRVMGKEIKFLLHFVKESKQDESGMPNNRFLAERTGGTYSTLKVQPAELEDSGVYFCASSPLGEGNSYEQYFGPGTRLTVT.

A few counts support this clonotype. The chain employs TRBV19 and TRBJ1-2; TRBD1 agrees at 9 bases. Germline V gene sequence: CDR1 LNHDA, CDR2 SQIVND (reference sequence). The CDR3 is 16 residues long. The V segment lost 8 bases and the J segment 4 bases; nucleotides outside the gene matches: 14. The CDR3 nucleotides are TGTGCCAGTCGACAGGGGACAGGGCGGACCCTCTATGGCTACACCTTC. This translates into CASRQGTGRTLYGYTF.

This clonotype was counted ten times or more. The chain uses TRBV20-1 and TRBJ1-1; tentatively, D is TRBD1 (5 bases). V was pared by 0 bases and J by 0 bases, with 8 bases between. Germline CDR1 DFQATT, CDR2 SNEGSKA (reference sequence). The CDR3 contains 14 residues. As DNA, the CDR3 is TGCAGTGCTAGAGATGGGGGAGTGAACACTGAAGCTTTCTTT. It yields the protein CSARDGGVNTEAFF.

V gene TRBV4-1 combines with J gene TRBJ1-1; unclear D gene. The germline V gene has CDR1 MGHRA and CDR2 YSYEKL. The V end lost 3 bases, the J end lost 2 bases, and 16 bases lay between the germline ends. The CDR3 runs 16 residues. In nucleotides, the CDR3 is TGCGCCAGCAGCCATTCGATTTCGGCGGGAAACACTGAAGCTTTCTTT. Protein: CASSHSISAGNTEAFF.

This rearrangement joins TRBV6-1 to TRBJ2-2, with 9 bases aligning to TRBD1. After removal of 8 bases from V and 4 bases from J, the junction contained 5 bases not matched to a gene. From germline, CDR1 is MNHNS and CDR2 SASEGT. This CDR3 is 14 amino acids long. The CDR3 nucleotides are TGTGCCAGCGGTAGACAGGGGGGCACCGGGGAGCTGTTTTTT. Amino acid sequence: CASGRQGGTGELFF.

This clonotype was observed many times. The V gene is TRBV4-3, the J gene TRBJ2-5, with D tentatively TRBD1 (5 bases). The CDR3 is 18 amino acids. Germline CDR1 and CDR2: LGHNA and YSLEER. Deletions cut 0 bases from V and 5 bases from J, with 22 bases between. The CDR3 spells CASSQDAFGQGGTETQYF. As DNA, the CDR3 is TGCGCCAGCAGCCAAGATGCATTCGGGCAGGGCGGTACGGAGACCCAGTACTTC.